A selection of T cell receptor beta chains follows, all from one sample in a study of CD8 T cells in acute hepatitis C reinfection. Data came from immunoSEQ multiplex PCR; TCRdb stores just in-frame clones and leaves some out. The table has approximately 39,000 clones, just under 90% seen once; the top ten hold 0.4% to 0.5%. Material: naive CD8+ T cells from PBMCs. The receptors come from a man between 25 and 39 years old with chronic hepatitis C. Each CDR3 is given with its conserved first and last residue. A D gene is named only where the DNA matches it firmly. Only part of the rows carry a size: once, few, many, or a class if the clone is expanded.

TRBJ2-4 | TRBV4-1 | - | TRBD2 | TGCGCCAGCAGCCACTTGACTAGCGACTTAGCCAAAAACATTCAGTACTTC | CASSHLTSDLAKNIQYF
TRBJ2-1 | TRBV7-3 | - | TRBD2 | TGTGCCAGCAGCTTGCATAAGACTAGCTGGAGCTCCTACAATGAGCAGTTCTTC | CASSLHKTSWSSYNEQFF
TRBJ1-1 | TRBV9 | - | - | TGTGCCAGCAGCGTAGGATTAATGAGTATTGGGGGCTGGGACACTGAAGCTTTCTTT | CASSVGLMSIGGWDTEAFF
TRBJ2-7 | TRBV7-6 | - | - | TGTGCCAGCAGCACGGGACTTACACAAAGCGAGCAGTACTTC | CASSTGLTQSEQYF
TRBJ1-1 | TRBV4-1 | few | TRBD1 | TGCGCCAGCAGCCAAGATGGACAGGGCGACACTGAAGCTTTCTTT | CASSQDGQGDTEAFF
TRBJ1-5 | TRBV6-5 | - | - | TGTGCCAGCAGGCTGAATCAGCCCCAGCATTTT | CASRLNQPQHF
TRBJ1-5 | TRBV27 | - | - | TGTGCCAGCAGTTTAGGGGTGGGTCAGCCCCAGCATTTT | CASSLGVGQPQHF
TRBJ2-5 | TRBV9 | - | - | TGTGCCAGCAGCGTAGGGGGAGAGACCCAGTACTTC | CASSVGGETQYF
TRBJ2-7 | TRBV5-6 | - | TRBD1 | TGTGCCAGCAGTCACCGGGACAGCAAGTTTCACTACGAGCAGTACTTC | CASSHRDSKFHYEQYF
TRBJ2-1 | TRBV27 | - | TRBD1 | TGTGCCAGCAGTACCGGGACAGGGGCGTATGAGCAGTTCTTC | CASSTGTGAYEQFF
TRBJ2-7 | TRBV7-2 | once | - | TGTGCCAGCAGCTTGGGTGGTCTCGGCGAGCAGTACTTC | CASSLGGLGEQYF
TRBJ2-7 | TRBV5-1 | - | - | TGCGCCAGCAGCTTGGAGGGTAGCGGCTACGAGCAGTACTTC | CASSLEGSGYEQYF
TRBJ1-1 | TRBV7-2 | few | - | TGTGCCAGCAGCTTAGTGGAGGAGACTGAAGCTTTCTTT | CASSLVEETEAFF
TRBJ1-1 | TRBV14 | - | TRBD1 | TGTGCCAGCAGCCAGTGGGGACAGGGGATCGCTGAAGCTTTCTTT | CASSQWGQGIAEAFF
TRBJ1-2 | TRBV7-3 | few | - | TGTGCCAGCAGCTCCCTGGGCCGATCATCCTATGGCTACACCTTC | CASSSLGRSSYGYTF
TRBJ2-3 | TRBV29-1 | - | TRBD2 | TGCAGCGTTGAAGACTGGGAGGGAACAACACAAGATACGCAGTATTTT | CSVEDWEGTTQDTQYF
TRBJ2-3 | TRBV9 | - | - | TGTGCCAGCAGCGTAGACGGACGGGCGCTAGATACGCAGTATTTT | CASSVDGRALDTQYF
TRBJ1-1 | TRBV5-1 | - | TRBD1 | TGCGCCAGCAGCTTGGGAGGGGGCGCGGGTGAAGCTTTCTTT | CASSLGGGAGEAFF
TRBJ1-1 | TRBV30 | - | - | TGTGCCTGGGGAGAACGGTTCACTGAAGCTTTCTTT | CAWGERFTEAFF
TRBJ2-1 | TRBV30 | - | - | TGTGCCTGGAGCTCGGGGAATGAGCAGTTCTTC | CAWSSGNEQFF
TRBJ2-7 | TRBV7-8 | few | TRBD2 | TGTGCCAGCAGCTTAATTGCGGGGGGCGAGCAGTACTTC | CASSLIAGGEQYF
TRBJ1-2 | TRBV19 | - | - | TGTGCCAGTAGTACCCCCCTGACAGTCGCCTATGGCTACACCTTC | CASSTPLTVAYGYTF
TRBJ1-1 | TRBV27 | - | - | TGTGCCAGCAGTTTAGGGGGGAACACTGAAGCTTTCTTT | CASSLGGNTEAFF
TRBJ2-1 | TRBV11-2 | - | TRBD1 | TGTGCCAGCAGCGACCCCGGGACAGGGTACGGTGAGCAGTTCTTC | CASSDPGTGYGEQFF
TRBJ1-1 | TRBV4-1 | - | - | TGCGCCAGCAGCCAAGGAAGGGGGGGGAACACTGAAGCTTTCTTT | CASSQGRGGNTEAFF
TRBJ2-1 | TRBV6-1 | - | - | TGTGCCAGCAGTGAGTTAGGGGTGACAAATGAGCAGTTCTTC | CASSELGVTNEQFF
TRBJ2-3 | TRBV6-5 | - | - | TGTGCCAGCAGTTACTCGCCAGATGGTACGCAGTATTTT | CASSYSPDGTQYF
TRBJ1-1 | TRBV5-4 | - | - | TGTGCCAGCAGCTCCTTCGGGGGGGGCATGAACACTGAAGCTTTCTTT | CASSSFGGGMNTEAFF
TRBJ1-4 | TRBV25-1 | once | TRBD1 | TGTGCCAGCAGAACCGGGACAGGAGGTGAAAAACTGTTTTTT | CASRTGTGGEKLFF
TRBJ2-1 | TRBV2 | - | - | TGTGCCAGCAGTGGCGGCGGGGTCAACTACAATGAGCAGTTCTTC | CASSGGGVNYNEQFF
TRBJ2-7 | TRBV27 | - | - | TGTGCCAGCGGGTACTCCTACGAGCAGTACTTC | CASGYSYEQYF
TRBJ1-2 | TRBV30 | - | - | TGTGCCTGGAATGCGGGTCAGCGCGATGGCTACACCTTC | CAWNAGQRDGYTF
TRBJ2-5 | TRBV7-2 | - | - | TGTGCCAGCAGCTTAGCCGAACTAGCCGGGGAGACCCAGTACTTC | CASSLAELAGETQYF
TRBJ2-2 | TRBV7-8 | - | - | TGTGCCAGCAGCTTAGCGATCGGAGAAGGGGAGCTGTTTTTT | CASSLAIGEGELFF
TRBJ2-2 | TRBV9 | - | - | TGTGCCAGCAGCTCCCCTAGGGCGAGAGCGAACACCGGGGAGCTGTTTTTT | CASSSPRARANTGELFF
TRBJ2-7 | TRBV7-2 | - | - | TGTGCCAGCAGCCCTCGGAAACCCTACGAGCAGTACTTC | CASSPRKPYEQYF
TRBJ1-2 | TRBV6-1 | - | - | TGTGCCAGCAGTGTAACAGTGGGCAACTATGGCTACACCTTC | CASSVTVGNYGYTF
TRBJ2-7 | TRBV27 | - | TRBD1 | TGTGCCAGCAGTCTATCGCCCCCCGGGACAGGGATCTCCGAGCAGTACTTC | CASSLSPPGTGISEQYF
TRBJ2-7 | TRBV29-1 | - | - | TGCAGCGTTGAAGAGCCTTCGTCCTACGAGCAGTACTTC | CSVEEPSSYEQYF
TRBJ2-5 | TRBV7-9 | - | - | TGTGCCAGCAGCGCATCAGGCCAAGAGACCCAGTACTTC | CASSASGQETQYF
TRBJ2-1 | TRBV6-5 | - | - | TGTGCCAGCAGTTACTCGAAAGCGAATGAGCAGTTCTTC | CASSYSKANEQFF
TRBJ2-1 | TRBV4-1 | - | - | TGCGCCAGCAGCCAAGATTGGGGGGCAGGGGCTATTTTGGGGAATGAGCAGTTCTTC | CASSQDWGAGAILGNEQFF
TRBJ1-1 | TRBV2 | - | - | TGTGCCAGCAGTGAATGGGTCTCCATGAACACTGAAGCTTTCTTT | CASSEWVSMNTEAFF
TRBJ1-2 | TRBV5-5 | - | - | TGTGCCAGCAGCTCCCCCGAGGTCGGGGAAGACTATGGCTACACCTTC | CASSSPEVGEDYGYTF
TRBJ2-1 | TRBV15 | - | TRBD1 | TGTGCCACCAGCAGAGGTAGGACAGGACACTACAATGAGCAGTTCTTC | CATSRGRTGHYNEQFF
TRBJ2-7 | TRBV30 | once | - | TGTGCCTGGATGGGGGGACCGCTCTACGAGCAGTACTTC | CAWMGGPLYEQYF
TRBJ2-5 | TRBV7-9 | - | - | TGTGCCAGCAGCCATCGGACAGAGCAAGAGACCCAGTACTTC | CASSHRTEQETQYF
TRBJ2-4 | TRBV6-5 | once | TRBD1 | TGTGCCAGCAGTTACTCGGCAGGACAGGGAAACATTCAGTACTTC | CASSYSAGQGNIQYF
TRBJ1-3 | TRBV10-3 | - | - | TGTGCCATCAACGACCCTTATCGCTCTGGAAACACCATATATTTT | CAINDPYRSGNTIYF
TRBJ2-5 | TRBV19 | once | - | TGTGCCAGTAAACCAGGGGTCCGAGAAGAGACCCAGTACTTC | CASKPGVREETQYF
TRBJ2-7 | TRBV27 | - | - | TGTGCCAGCAGTTACAGGGTTTCCTACGAGCAGTACTTC | CASSYRVSYEQYF
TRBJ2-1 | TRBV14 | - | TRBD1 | TGTGCCAGCAGCTTGGGACAGGACCCCTACAATGAGCAGTTCTTC | CASSLGQDPYNEQFF
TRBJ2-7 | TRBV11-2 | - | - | TGTGCCAGCAAAGAGGGTCTCACCTACGAGCAGTACTTC | CASKEGLTYEQYF
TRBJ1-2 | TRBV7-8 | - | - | TGTGCCAGCAGCTTATACGGGCAGAGGGGTGGCTACACCTTC | CASSLYGQRGGYTF
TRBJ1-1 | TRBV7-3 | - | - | TGTGCCAGCAGCTTAATGCAGGGGCCGGGGACTGAAGCTTTCTTT | CASSLMQGPGTEAFF
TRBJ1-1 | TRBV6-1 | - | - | TGTGCCAGCAGTGAAGCCGAAGCGATACTGTTCTCTGAAGCTTTCTTT | CASSEAEAILFSEAFF